This TCR beta chain was recorded in a study of T cells after posttransplantation cyclophosphamide. Overall study findings and caveats: Donor-recipient repertoire similarity was low at 1-2 months, rising over year one.

Clones were read by immunoSEQ multiplex PCR, and TCRdb kept only the in-frame ones, dropping some. The table lists about 32,000 clones, roughly 90% of them singletons, with 0.09% to 0.12% in the top ten. This clone was detected only a few times. Its specificity is not known. Cells defined as naive were viable CD3+CD4+ or CD3+CD8+ and CCR7+CD45RA+CD45RO-CD95-CD27+CD28+. The source of this sequence is a man aged 30 to 45 in good health and a related stem cell transplant donor. The specimen sequenced was naive CD4+ T cells sorted from blood.

CDR3 in DNA: TGTGCCAGCAGTTACTCGCAGGTTTTCTCTGGAAACACCATATATTTT. It codes for CASSYSQVFSGNTIYF. This chain uses TRBV6-6 with TRBJ1-3; D is ambiguous. Germline V lookup: CDR1 MNHNY, CDR2 SVGAGI (reference sequence). Deletions cut 0 bases from V and 0 bases from J, with 9 bases between. The CDR3 consists of 16 residues.